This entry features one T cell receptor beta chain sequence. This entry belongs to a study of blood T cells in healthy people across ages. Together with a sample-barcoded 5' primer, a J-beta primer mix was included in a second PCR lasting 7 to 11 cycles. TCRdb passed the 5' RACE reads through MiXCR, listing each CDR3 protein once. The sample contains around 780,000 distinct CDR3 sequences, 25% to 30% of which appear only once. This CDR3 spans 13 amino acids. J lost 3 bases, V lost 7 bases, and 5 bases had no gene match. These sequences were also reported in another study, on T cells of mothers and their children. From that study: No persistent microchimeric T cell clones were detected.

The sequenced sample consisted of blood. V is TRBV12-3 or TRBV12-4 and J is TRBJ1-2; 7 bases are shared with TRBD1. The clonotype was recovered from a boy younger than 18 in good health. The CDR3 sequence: CASNPDRDYGYTF. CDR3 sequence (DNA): TGTGCCAGCAACCCCGACAGGGACTATGGCTACACCTTC.